One and the same sample provided the 8 T cell receptor beta chains below, sequenced in a study of blood T cell repertoires in COVID-19. Sequencing was performed with immunoSEQ multiplex PCR; in TCRdb, only in-frame clones are kept and a portion is missing. The sample holds some 170,000 clones, roughly 90% seen once. Sequenced sample: peripheral blood. Receptor source: a woman in her 50s with acute or convalescent COVID-19.

This clone was found once. V is TRBV7-2 and J is TRBJ2-5, with unresolved D. The CDR3 covers 12 residues. CDR1 is SGHTA, CDR2 FQGNSA, per germline. Trimming took off 2 bases at V and 4 bases at J, with 5 bases between the two ends. In DNA, the CDR3 is TGTGCCAGCAGCTTAAGCCGAGAGACCCAGTACTTC. Its translation is CASSLSRETQYF. The entire variable domain, with the rest obtained from reference TRBV7-2 and TRBJ2-5, is as follows: GAGVSQSPSNKVTEKGKDVELRCDPISGHTALYWYRQSLGQGLEFLIYFQGNSAPDKSGLPSDRFSAERTGGSVSTLTIQRTQQEDSAVYLCASSLSRETQYFGPGTRLLVL.

J is TRBJ2-1 and V is TRBV7-6; 12 nucleotides line up with TRBD2. Looked up from germline, CDR1 is SGHVS and CDR2 is FNYEAQ. CDR3 length: 19 residues. Trimming took 5 bases from V and 9 from J; bases not matched to a gene: 20. The CDR3 sequence: CASSPRLAGEGLIRGEQFF. The DNA for the CDR3 is TGTGCCAGCAGCCCAAGACTAGCGGGAGAGGGTTTAATACGGGGTGAGCAGTTCTTC.

This clone has just one count. The rearrangement links TRBV3-1 (or the pseudogene TRBV3-2) to TRBJ2-3, with TRBD2 matching over 7 bases. Germline values: CDR1 LGHDT, CDR2 YNNKEL (reference sequence). With V trimmed by 0 bases and J by 4 bases, 7 bases remained unmatched. This CDR3 is built from 16 residues. The CDR3 sequence: CASSQELGRASDTQYF. CDR3 in DNA: TGTGCCAGCAGCCAAGAACTTGGGAGGGCTTCAGATACGCAGTATTTT.

The chain carries TRBV7-3 and TRBJ2-7; TRBD2 is a possible D gene (6 bases). Germline V lookup: CDR1 SGHTA, CDR2 FQGTGA. This CDR3 has 14 amino acids. Trimming left V 5 bases short and J 3 bases short, with 14 bases between. CDR3 in DNA: TGTGCCAGCAGCCTGGGGCGGGGAAGCTACGAGCAGTACTTC. Amino acids: CASSLGRGSYEQYF.

V gene TRBV6-6 combines with J gene TRBJ2-5, with a weak D call TRBD2 (6 bases). V was pared by 2 bases and J by 3 bases, with 13 bases between. The germline V gene encodes CDR1 MNHNY and CDR2 SVGAGI (reference sequence). The CDR3 is made up of 15 amino acids. CDR3 coding DNA: TGTGCCAGCAGTTACCGGCAACTAGCAGAAGAGACCCAGTACTTC. Amino acids: CASSYRQLAEETQYF.

The chain joins TRBV30 to TRBJ1-2; no clear D. V lost 0 bases and J lost 2, with 10 bases in between. The length of the CDR3 is 14 residues. From germline, CDR1 is GTSNPN and CDR2 SVGIG (reference sequence). CDR3 residues: CAWSVRSRNYGYTF. The CDR3 DNA sequence: TGTGCCTGGAGTGTACGAAGCCGAAACTATGGCTACACCTTC.

This clone occurred once. CDR3 region: CASRTVFNEKLFF. Here the CDR3 DNA reads TGTGCCAGCAGGACAGTATTTAATGAAAAACTGTTTTTT. J is TRBJ1-4 and V is TRBV27; possible D gene TRBD1, 5 bases. Trimming stripped 6 bases from V and 4 bases from J, with 9 bases between. CDR3 length equals 13 residues. In germline, CDR1 is MNHEY, CDR2 SMNVEV (reference sequence). Filled out from reference TRBV27 and TRBJ1-4, the complete variable domain reads EAQVTQNPRYLITVTGKKLTVTCSQNMNHEYMSWYRQDPGLGLRQIYYSMNVEVTDKGDVPEGYKVSRKEKRNFPLILESPSPNQTSLYFCASRTVFNEKLFFGSGTQLSVL.

The V gene is TRBV2, the J gene TRBJ1-4; 9 bases align to TRBD1. The V segment lost 4 bases and the J segment 7 bases; nucleotides outside the gene matches: 4. Per the germline V gene, CDR1 is SNHLY and CDR2 is FYNNEI. This CDR3 contains 14 residues. CDR3 DNA sequence: TGTGCCAGCAGTGGGAACAGGGGGCGTGAAAAACTGTTTTTT. Translation gives CASSGNRGREKLFF.